This is a list of T cell receptor beta chains from one sample in a study of blood T cells in healthy people across ages. TCRdb passed the 5' RACE reads through MiXCR, listing each CDR3 protein once. The profile shows around 800,000 distinct CDR3 sequences, 20% to 30% of them singletons. The same data also went into a second study, on T cells of mothers and their children.

The sample taken for sequencing was blood. Source of these receptors: a boy aged 5 to 17 in good health. CDR3s include the opening cysteine and the closing phenylalanine or tryptophan. D genes are given only for firm matches. A clone size is listed for some rows: how often the clone was seen (once, few, many), or a class if it is expanded.

D gene	CDR3 length	V gene	clone size	J gene	CDR3 protein	CDR3 DNA
TRBD1	13	TRBV19	.	TRBJ1-1	CASSTPLTGEAFF	TGTGCCAGTAGTACCCCCTTGACAGGGGAAGCTTTCTTT
TRBD2	16	TRBV7-2	.	TRBJ2-7	CASSLANRAGGYEQYF	TGTGCCAGCAGCTTAGCGAACCGAGCGGGGGGTTACGAGCAGTACTTC
TRBD2	15	TRBV20-1	.	TRBJ2-5	CSARDWSLAGETQYF	TGCAGTGCTAGAGATTGGTCGCTAGCGGGAGAGACCCAGTACTTC
.	15	TRBV7-2	few	TRBJ1-6	CASSPQTELEDPLHF	TGTGCCAGCAGCCCCCAGACGGAATTGGAGGACCCCCTCCACTTT
.	15	TRBV30	.	TRBJ1-6	CAWSVLSGHNSPLHF	TGTGCCTGGAGTGTACTGTCAGGGCATAATTCACCCCTCCACTTT
TRBD2	12	TRBV29-1	few	TRBJ2-1	CSVAYERTRFFF	TGCAGCGTTGCGTATGAGAGGACTAGGTTTTTCTTC
.	15	TRBV29-1	.	TRBJ2-1	CSVDGPTGSYNEQFF	TGCAGCGTTGATGGCCCCACCGGTTCCTACAATGAGCAGTTCTTC
.	16	TRBV18	once	TRBJ2-5	CASSPLISGSGETQYF	TGTGCCAGCTCACCACTCATCTCAGGGAGCGGAGAGACCCAGTACTTC
TRBD1	14	TRBV3-1	.	TRBJ1-2	CVSSQEPRGGGYTF	TGTGTCAGCAGCCAAGAACCCAGGGGGGGAGGCTACACCTTC
.	15	TRBV5-1	few	TRBJ2-5	CASSFKTGSGETQYF	TGCGCCAGCAGCTTTAAGACTGGATCGGGTGAGACCCAGTACTTC
TRBD2	14	TRBV27	few	TRBJ2-5	CASSLGTSGGQQYF	TGTGCCAGCAGCCTCGGGACTAGCGGGGGACAGCAGTACTTC
.	19	TRBV5-1	few	TRBJ2-2	CASSLNLGNPQSHTGELFF	TGCGCCAGCAGCTTGAATTTGGGGAATCCACAGAGCCACACCGGGGAGCTGTTTTTT
TRBD2	18	TRBV7-3	few	TRBJ2-1	CASSLNGLAGGRYNEQFF	TGTGCCAGCAGCTTAAATGGGCTAGCGGGGGGCCGGTACAATGAGCAGTTCTTC
TRBD2	14	TRBV28	few	TRBJ2-7	CASSSWTSGHEQYF	TGTGCCAGCAGTTCTTGGACTAGCGGTCACGAGCAGTACTTC
.	12	TRBV12-3/TRBV12-4	.	TRBJ2-1	CAIGGGLGEQFF	TGTGCCATAGGGGGGGGCTTGGGTGAACAGTTCTTC
.	15	TRBV7-6	few	TRBJ1-4	CASSLGGSPSEKLFF	TGTGCCAGCAGCTTAGGGGGCAGCCCTTCGGAAAAACTGTTTTTT
.	16	TRBV10-3	few	TRBJ2-3	CAISEMSSGHTDTQYF	TGTGCCATCAGTGAAATGAGTAGCGGACACACAGATACGCAGTATTTT
.	14	TRBV6-5	.	TRBJ1-1	CASSYYGQNTEAFF	TGTGCCAGCAGTTACTATGGACAGAACACTGAAGCTTTCTTT
.	15	TRBV12-3/TRBV12-4	.	TRBJ2-3	CASSFRGVGADTQYF	TGTGCCAGCAGTTTCCGCGGGGTCGGCGCAGATACGCAGTATTTT
TRBD1	15	TRBV6-5	few	TRBJ2-2	CASSYPGQRRGELFF	TGTGCCAGCAGTTACCCGGGACAGCGGAGAGGGGAGCTGTTTTTT
TRBD2	15	TRBV11-2	once	TRBJ2-1	CASSFSTSGVNEQFF	TGTGCCAGCAGCTTTTCGACTAGCGGGGTCAATGAGCAGTTCTTC
.	12	TRBV20-1	.	TRBJ2-1	CSVRISYNEQFF	TGCAGTGTTAGAATCTCCTACAATGAGCAGTTCTTC
.	12	TRBV6-5	.	TRBJ1-1	CASSWKGTEAFF	TGTGCCAGCAGCTGGAAGGGCACTGAAGCTTTCTTT
.	13	TRBV15	few	TRBJ2-1	CATSRDRGNEQFF	TGTGCCACCAGCAGAGATCGGGGTAATGAGCAGTTCTTC
TRBD1	17	TRBV7-9	.	TRBJ1-2	CASSLAGGQGVFYGYTF	TGTGCCAGCAGCTTAGCCGGCGGACAGGGAGTCTTCTATGGCTACACCTTC
TRBD2	18	TRBV6-5	.	TRBJ2-3	CASSYGGAGGYSTDTQYF	TGTGCCAGCAGTTACGGGGGAGCGGGGGGCTATAGCACAGATACGCAGTATTTT
TRBD2	16	TRBV7-2	few	TRBJ2-7	CASSFSSSGGLYEQYF	TGTGCCAGCAGCTTTTCGAGTAGCGGGGGCCTCTACGAGCAGTACTTC
.	14	TRBV7-2	.	TRBJ2-5	CASSFRGREETQYF	TGTGCCAGCAGCTTTAGGGGCCGAGAAGAGACCCAGTACTTC
.	12	TRBV28	.	TRBJ2-7	CASSFSPTEQYF	TGTGCCAGCAGTTTTTCACCGACCGAGCAGTACTTC
TRBD1	13	TRBV6-5	.	TRBJ2-5	CASTQGDREAQYF	TGTGCCAGCACCCAGGGGGACCGTGAGGCCCAGTACTTC
TRBD2	15	TRBV11-2	.	TRBJ2-7	CASSFGSGRFDEQYF	TGTGCCAGCAGCTTCGGAAGCGGGAGGTTCGACGAGCAGTACTTC
.	14	TRBV20-1	.	TRBJ1-2	CSASSRTVNYGYTF	TGCAGTGCTTCCTCCCGGACGGTAAACTATGGCTACACCTTC
TRBD1	12	TRBV30	once	TRBJ2-5	CAWSGQGKTQYF	TGTGCCTGGAGTGGACAGGGGAAGACCCAGTACTTC
.	19	TRBV12-3/TRBV12-4	few	TRBJ1-5	CASALVFLPKGDSNQPQHF	TGTGCCAGCGCCCTAGTGTTCCTCCCCAAGGGTGATAGCAATCAGCCCCAGCATTTT
TRBD1	14	TRBV10-1	.	TRBJ2-7	CASSERKGAHEQYF	TGCGCCAGCAGTGAGAGGAAGGGGGCCCACGAGCAGTACTTC
.	13	TRBV20-1	.	TRBJ2-6	CSALRTGANVLTF	TGCAGTGCCCTGAGAACTGGGGCCAACGTCCTGACTTTC
.	13	TRBV5-1	.	TRBJ1-1	CASSIDANTEAFF	TGCGCCAGCAGCATCGACGCGAACACTGAAGCTTTCTTT
TRBD1	15	TRBV18	.	TRBJ2-1	CASSPRQGDLNEQFF	TGTGCCAGCTCACCGAGACAGGGGGACTTAAATGAGCAGTTCTTC
.	15	TRBV7-2	.	TRBJ1-3	CASAPDIRAGNTIYF	TGTGCCAGCGCCCCAGACATTAGGGCAGGAAACACCATATATTTT
.	13	TRBV7-9	.	TRBJ2-1	CASSIPLGREQFF	TGTGCCAGCAGCATCCCACTAGGTCGGGAGCAGTTCTTC
.	13	TRBV27	.	TRBJ2-7	CASSNRDSYEQYF	TGTGCCAGCAGTAACAGGGACTCCTACGAGCAGTACTTC
TRBD1	16	TRBV27	.	TRBJ2-1	CASSLSGTGGTNEQFF	TGTGCCAGCAGTTTGTCCGGGACAGGGGGCACGAATGAGCAGTTCTTC
.	13	TRBV20-1	.	TRBJ2-1	CSAIKRAYNEQFF	TGCAGTGCCATTAAAAGGGCCTACAATGAGCAGTTCTTC
.	15	TRBV12-3/TRBV12-4	.	TRBJ1-5	CASSFSQDSNQPQHF	TGTGCCAGCAGTTTTTCCCAGGATAGCAATCAGCCCCAGCATTTT
.	15	TRBV9	.	TRBJ1-6	CASSDRDIINSPLHF	TGTGCCAGCAGCGACCGGGACATCATCAATTCACCCCTCCACTTT
.	13	TRBV3-1	few	TRBJ2-5	CASTNQGGETQYF	TGTGCCAGCACCAACCAGGGGGGGGAGACCCAGTACTTC
.	15	TRBV20-1	.	TRBJ2-5	CSATELSDAQETQYF	TGCAGTGCTACCGAATTGAGCGACGCCCAAGAGACCCAGTACTTC
.	16	TRBV18	few	TRBJ1-3	CASSRNLDSLQNTIYF	TGTGCCAGCTCACGCAACTTGGACAGTCTGCAAAACACCATATATTTT
TRBD1	17	TRBV10-2	.	TRBJ1-5	CASSGFSGTGEDQPQHF	TGCGCCAGCAGTGGATTTTCCGGGACAGGGGAGGATCAGCCCCAGCATTTT
.	14	TRBV19	few	TRBJ1-6	CASSKWASGSPLHF	TGTGCCAGTAGTAAGTGGGCTAGCGGTTCACCCCTCCACTTT
.	18	TRBV5-5	.	TRBJ2-6	CASSVRRGATSGANVLTF	TGTGCCAGCAGCGTCCGGAGAGGTGCCACCTCTGGGGCCAACGTCCTGACTTTC
.	15	TRBV5-1	.	TRBJ2-1	CASSLALGSYNEQFF	TGCGCCAGCAGCTTGGCCCTGGGCTCCTACAATGAGCAGTTCTTC
TRBD2	18	TRBV27	few	TRBJ2-3	CASTRLTSGGPRTDTQYF	TGTGCCAGCACCAGACTGACTAGCGGGGGGCCCCGCACAGATACGCAGTATTTT
.	15	TRBV20-1	.	TRBJ1-3	CSARDRARSGNTIYF	TGCAGTGCTAGAGATCGGGCGCGCTCTGGAAACACCATATATTTT
.	14	TRBV11-2	few	TRBJ2-5	CASRPLRGQETQYF	TGTGCTAGCAGGCCCCTGAGGGGACAAGAGACCCAGTACTTC
.	11	TRBV3-1	.	TRBJ1-2	CASSSGPPASF	TGTGCCAGCAGCTCCGGACCTCCGGCTTCCTTC
.	13	TRBV4-1	.	TRBJ1-1	CASSFPTVTEAFF	TGCGCCAGCAGCTTCCCGACAGTCACTGAAGCTTTCTTT
.	16	TRBV15	few	TRBJ2-1	CATSRGGSSSYNEQFF	TGTGCCACCAGCAGGGGTGGGTCCAGCTCCTACAATGAGCAGTTCTTC
TRBD2	18	TRBV11-2	few	TRBJ2-7	CASSLDYPPTSGTYEQYF	TGTGCCAGCAGCTTAGATTATCCACCGACTAGCGGAACCTACGAGCAGTACTTC